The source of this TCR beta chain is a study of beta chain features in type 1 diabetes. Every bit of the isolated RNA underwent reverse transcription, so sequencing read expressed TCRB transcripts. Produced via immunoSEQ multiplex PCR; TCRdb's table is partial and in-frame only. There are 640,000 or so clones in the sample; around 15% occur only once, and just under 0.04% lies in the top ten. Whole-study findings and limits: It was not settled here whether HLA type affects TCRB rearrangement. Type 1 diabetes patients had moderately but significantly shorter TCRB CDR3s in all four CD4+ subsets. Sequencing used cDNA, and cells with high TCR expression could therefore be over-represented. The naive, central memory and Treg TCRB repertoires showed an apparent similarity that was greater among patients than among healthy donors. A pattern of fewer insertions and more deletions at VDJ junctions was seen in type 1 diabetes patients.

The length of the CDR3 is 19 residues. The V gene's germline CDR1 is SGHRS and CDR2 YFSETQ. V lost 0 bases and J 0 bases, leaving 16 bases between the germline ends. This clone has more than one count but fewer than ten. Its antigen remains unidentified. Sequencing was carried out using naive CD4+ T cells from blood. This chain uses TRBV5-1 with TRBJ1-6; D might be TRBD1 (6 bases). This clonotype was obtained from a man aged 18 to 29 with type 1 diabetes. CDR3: CASSLAGTSLSSYNSPLHF. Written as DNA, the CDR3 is TGCGCCAGCAGCTTGGCCGGGACATCCTTAAGCTCCTATAATTCACCCCTCCACTTT.